This TCR beta chain was obtained from a study of cytomegalovirus exposure and HLA in healthy donors. Study-wide points: TRBV6-2, TRBV6-3 and some other V segments were unresolvable in 87-base-pair reads. In a later analysis, across HLA loci, associated TCR counts were highest for DRB1, lowest for HLA-C.

60 Vbeta and 13 Jbeta primers were used in PCR. Original data processing: A later analysis tallied 65 million to 85 million unique TCR beta chains, 10 million to 12 million of them shared. Only in-frame clones appear in the TCRdb table, and some are missing; sequencing was by immunoSEQ multiplex PCR. V, J and clone size are those of that table, while D and trimming were read from the DNA. The data show about 170,000 clones, with over 70% seen just once and about 1.5% held by the top ten. The CDR3 is 15 residues long. The germline gives CDR1 LNHNV, CDR2 YYDKDF (reference sequence). Losses at the gene ends were 6 bases for V and 5 bases for J; bases not matched to a gene: 11. With respect to this clone: Its antigen is undetermined.

The chain uses TRBV15 and TRBJ2-5; 8 bases fit TRBD2. The sequence derives from a woman aged 25 to 39 in good health and CMV-seropositive. The sample comprised PBMCs. The CDR3 DNA follows: TGTGCCACCAGTACCGGGGCTAGCGGGTTTGAGACCCAGTACTTC. Its translation is CATSTGASGFETQYF.